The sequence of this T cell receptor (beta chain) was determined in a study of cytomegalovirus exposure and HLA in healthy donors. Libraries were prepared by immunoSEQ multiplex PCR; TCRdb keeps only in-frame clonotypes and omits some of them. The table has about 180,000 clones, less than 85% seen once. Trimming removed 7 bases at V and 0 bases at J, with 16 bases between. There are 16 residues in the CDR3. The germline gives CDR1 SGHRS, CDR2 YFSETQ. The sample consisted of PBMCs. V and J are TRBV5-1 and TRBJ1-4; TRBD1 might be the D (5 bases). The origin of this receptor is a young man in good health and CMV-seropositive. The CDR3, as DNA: TGCGCCAGCCGTTCCGGGGGACCCGCAACTAATGAAAAACTGTTTTTT. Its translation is CASRSGGPATNEKLFF.